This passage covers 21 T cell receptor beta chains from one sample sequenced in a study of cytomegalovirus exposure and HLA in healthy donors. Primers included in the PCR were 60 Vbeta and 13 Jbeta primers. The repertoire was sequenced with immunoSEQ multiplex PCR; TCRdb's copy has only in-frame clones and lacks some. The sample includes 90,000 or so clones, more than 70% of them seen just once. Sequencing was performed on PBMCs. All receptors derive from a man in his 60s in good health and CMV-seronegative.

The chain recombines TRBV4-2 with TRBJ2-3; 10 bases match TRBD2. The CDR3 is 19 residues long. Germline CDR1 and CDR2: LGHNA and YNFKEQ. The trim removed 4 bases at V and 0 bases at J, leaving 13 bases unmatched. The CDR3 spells CASSPTWGSGGSSTDTQYF. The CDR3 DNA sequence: TGTGCCAGCAGCCCGACTTGGGGTAGCGGGGGGTCTAGCACAGATACGCAGTATTTT.

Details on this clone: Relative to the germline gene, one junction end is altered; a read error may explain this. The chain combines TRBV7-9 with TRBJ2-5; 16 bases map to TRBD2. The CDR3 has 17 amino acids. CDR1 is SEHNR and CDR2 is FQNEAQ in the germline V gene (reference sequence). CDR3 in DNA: TGTTCCAGCAGCTCTACGGGACTAGCGGGGGGGCAAGAGACCCAGTACTTC. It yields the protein CSSSSTGLAGGQETQYF.

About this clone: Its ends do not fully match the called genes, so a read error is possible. Here the CDR3 DNA reads TGTTCCAGCAGCCTAGAGGAGGGAATTGGCTACACCTTC. It translates to CSSSLEEGIGYTF. The chain joins TRBV7-9 to TRBJ1-2; D not resolved. The CDR3 extends over 13 amino acids. Germline-derived CDR1 and CDR2 are SEHNR and FQNEAQ (reference sequence).

The CDR3, as DNA: TGCGCCAGCAGCCAAGTCGCCCGGGGGCGGGGGGGGGAGACCCAGTACTTC. It translates to CASSQVARGRGGETQYF. J is TRBJ2-5 and V is TRBV4-1; 9 positions agree with TRBD2. This CDR3 is built from 17 residues. Germline trimming cut 1 base from V and 5 bases from J; bases unmatched to any gene: 11. Germline V lookup: CDR1 MGHRA, CDR2 YSYEKL.

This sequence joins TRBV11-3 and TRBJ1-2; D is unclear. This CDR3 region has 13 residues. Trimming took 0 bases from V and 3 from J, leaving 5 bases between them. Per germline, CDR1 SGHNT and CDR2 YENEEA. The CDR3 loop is CASSLERDYGYTF. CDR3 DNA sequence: TGTGCCAGCAGCTTAGAAAGAGACTATGGCTACACCTTC.

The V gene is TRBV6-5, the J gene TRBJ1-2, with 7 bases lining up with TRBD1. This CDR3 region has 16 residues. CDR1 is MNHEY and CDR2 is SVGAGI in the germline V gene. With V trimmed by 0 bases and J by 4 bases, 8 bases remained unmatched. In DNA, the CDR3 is TGTGCCAGCAGTTACTCGGCTGGGACAGAGACCTATGGCTACACCTTC. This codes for CASSYSAGTETYGYTF.

The chain's CDR3 is CASPLRGQGPYEQYF. DNA for the CDR3: TGTGCCAGCCCATTAAGGGGACAGGGTCCCTACGAGCAGTACTTC. V usage is TRBV19 and J usage is TRBJ2-7, with 9 bases fitting TRBD1. Germline V lookup: CDR1 LNHDA, CDR2 SQIVND (reference sequence). There are 15 residues in the CDR3. The J segment lost 2 bases and the V segment lost 9 bases, leaving 11 bases of the junction unmatched.

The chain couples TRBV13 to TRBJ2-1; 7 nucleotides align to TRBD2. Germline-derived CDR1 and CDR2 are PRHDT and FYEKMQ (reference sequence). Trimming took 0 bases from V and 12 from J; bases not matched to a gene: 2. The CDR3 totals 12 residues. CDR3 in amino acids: CASSLGERGQFF. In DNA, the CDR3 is TGTGCCAGCAGCTTAGGGGAGCGGGGGCAGTTCTTC.

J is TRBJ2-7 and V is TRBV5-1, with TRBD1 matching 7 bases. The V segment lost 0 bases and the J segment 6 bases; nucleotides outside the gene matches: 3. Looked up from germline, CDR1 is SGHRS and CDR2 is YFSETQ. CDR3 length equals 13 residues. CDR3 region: CASSLGQGSEQYF. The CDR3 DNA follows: TGCGCCAGCAGCTTGGGACAGGGCAGCGAGCAGTACTTC.

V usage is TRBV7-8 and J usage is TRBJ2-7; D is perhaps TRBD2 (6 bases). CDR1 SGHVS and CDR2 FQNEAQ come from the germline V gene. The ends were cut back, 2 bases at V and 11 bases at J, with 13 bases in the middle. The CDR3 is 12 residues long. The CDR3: CASSLNYREEYF. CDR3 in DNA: TGTGCCAGCAGCTTAAATTATAGGGAGGAGTACTTC.

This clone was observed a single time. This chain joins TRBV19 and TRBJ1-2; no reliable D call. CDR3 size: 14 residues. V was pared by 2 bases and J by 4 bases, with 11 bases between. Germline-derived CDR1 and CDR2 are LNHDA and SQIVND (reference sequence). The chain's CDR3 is CASSIIRAGYGYTF. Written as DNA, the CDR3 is TGTGCCAGTAGTATAATTCGGGCGGGCTATGGCTACACCTTC.

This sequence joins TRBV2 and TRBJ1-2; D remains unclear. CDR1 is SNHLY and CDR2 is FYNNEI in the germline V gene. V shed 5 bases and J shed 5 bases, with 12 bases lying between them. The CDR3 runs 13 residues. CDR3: CASSRPGSYGYTF. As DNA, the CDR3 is TGTGCCAGCAGTCGACCGGGGTCATATGGCTACACCTTC.

CDR3: CASSLEAYYEQYF. The CDR3 region has the DNA TGCGCCAGCAGCTTGGAAGCTTACTACGAGCAGTACTTC. The chain couples TRBV5-1 to TRBJ2-7, with D unresolved. Trimming left V 0 bases short and J 3 bases short, with 7 bases between. The CDR3 runs to 13 residues. CDR1 is SGHRS and CDR2 is YFSETQ in the germline V gene.

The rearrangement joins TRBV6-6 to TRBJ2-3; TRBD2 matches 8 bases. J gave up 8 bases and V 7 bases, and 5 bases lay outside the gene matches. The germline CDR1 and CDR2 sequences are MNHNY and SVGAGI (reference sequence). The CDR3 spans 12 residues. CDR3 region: CASIYGGGTQYF. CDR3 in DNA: TGTGCCAGCATCTACGGGGGGGGTACGCAGTATTTT.

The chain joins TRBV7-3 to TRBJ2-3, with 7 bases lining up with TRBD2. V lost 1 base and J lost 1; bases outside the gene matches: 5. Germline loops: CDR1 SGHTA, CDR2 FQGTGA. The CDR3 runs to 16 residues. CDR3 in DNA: TGTGCCAGCAGCTTAAACTCGGCGGGGGGCACAGATACGCAGTATTTT. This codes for CASSLNSAGGTDTQYF.

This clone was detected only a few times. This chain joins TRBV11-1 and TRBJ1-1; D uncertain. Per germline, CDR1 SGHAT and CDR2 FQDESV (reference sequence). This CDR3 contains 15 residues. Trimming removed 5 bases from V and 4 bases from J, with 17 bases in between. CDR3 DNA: TGTGCCAGCAGCCCCCGTGGACTGATGAGCACTGAAGCTTTCTTT. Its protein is CASSPRGLMSTEAFF. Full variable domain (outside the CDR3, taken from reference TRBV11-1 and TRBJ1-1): EAEVAQSPRYKITEKSQAVAFWCDPISGHATLYWYRQILGQGPELLVQFQDESVVDDSQLPKDRFSAERLKGVDSTLKIQPAELGDSAMYLCASSPRGLMSTEAFFGQGTRLTVV.

CDR3 in amino acids: CASSLSGLGAAYNEQFF. CDR3 sequence (DNA): TGTGCCAGCAGCTTAAGTGGGCTGGGGGCCGCCTACAATGAGCAGTTCTTC. V and J are TRBV7-9 and TRBJ2-1; tentative D call: TRBD1 (6 bases). CDR3 length equals 17 residues. V lost 2 bases and J 2 bases, leaving 16 bases between the germline ends. Germline-derived CDR1 and CDR2 are SEHNR and FQNEAQ (reference sequence).

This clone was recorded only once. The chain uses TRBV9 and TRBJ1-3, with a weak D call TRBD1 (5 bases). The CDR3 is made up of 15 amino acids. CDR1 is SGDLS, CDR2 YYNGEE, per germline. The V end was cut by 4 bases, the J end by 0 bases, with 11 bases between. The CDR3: CASSTYRSSGNTIYF. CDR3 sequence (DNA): TGTGCCAGCAGCACCTACAGGTCCTCTGGAAACACCATATATTTT.

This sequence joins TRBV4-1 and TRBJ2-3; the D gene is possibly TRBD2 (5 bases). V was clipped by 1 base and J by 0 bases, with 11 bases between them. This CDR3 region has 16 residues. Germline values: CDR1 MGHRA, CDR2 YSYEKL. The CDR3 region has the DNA TGCGCCAGCAGCCAAGTCGAGGGCCGAAGCACAGATACGCAGTATTTT. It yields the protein CASSQVEGRSTDTQYF.

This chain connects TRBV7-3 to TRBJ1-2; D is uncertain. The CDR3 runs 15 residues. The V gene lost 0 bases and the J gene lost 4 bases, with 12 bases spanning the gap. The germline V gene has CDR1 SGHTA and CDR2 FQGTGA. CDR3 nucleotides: TGTGCCAGCAGCTTAACCAGGTCCGAAGGCTATGGCTACACCTTC. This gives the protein CASSLTRSEGYGYTF.

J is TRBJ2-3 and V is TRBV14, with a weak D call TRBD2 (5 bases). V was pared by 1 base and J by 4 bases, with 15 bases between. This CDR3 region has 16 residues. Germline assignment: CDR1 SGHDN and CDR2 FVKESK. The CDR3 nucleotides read TGTGCCAGCAGCCAAGCGGGGAGTAGGTTCTCAGATACGCAGTATTTT. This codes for CASSQAGSRFSDTQYF.